The text below deals with one TCR beta chain. The antigen is not known. The V gene end was trimmed by 6 bases and the J gene end by 1 base; junction bases not matched to a gene: 11. CDR3 length: 16 amino acids. The V gene's germline CDR1 is MDHEN and CDR2 SYDVKM. The data were obtained in a study of shared clonotypes between healthy human individuals. The study, taken as a whole, reports: Estimated richness was generally greater in naive than memory subsets.

Genomic DNA (from each subset) was split evenly across several immunoSEQ plates. This table comes from immunoSEQ multiplex PCR, and its TCRdb copy is limited to in-frame clones, with some not included. Here the sample spans about 2 million clones, 90% to 95% being singletons. The chain employs TRBV28 and TRBJ2-7; TRBD1 agrees at 8 bases. Sequenced input: naive CD4+ T cells sorted from blood. Subset described: CD45RA+ positively selected. This TCR came from a man in his late teens or twenties in good health. The CDR3: CASSSTGTGISYEQYF. The DNA of the CDR3 is TGTGCCAGCAGCTCAACCGGGACAGGAATTTCCTACGAGCAGTACTTC.